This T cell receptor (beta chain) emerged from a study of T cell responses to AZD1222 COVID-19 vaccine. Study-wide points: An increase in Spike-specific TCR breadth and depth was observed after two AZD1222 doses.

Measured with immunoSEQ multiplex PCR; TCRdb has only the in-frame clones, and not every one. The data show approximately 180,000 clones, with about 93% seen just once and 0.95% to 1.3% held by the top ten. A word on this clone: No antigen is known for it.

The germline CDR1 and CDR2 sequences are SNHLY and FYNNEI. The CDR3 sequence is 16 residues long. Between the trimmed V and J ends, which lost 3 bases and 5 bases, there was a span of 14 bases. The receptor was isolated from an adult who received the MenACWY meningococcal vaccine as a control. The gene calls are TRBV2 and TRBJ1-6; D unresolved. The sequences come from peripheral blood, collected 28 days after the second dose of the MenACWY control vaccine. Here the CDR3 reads CASSESPNPNNSPLHF. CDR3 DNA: TGTGCCAGCAGTGAGAGCCCAAACCCAAATAATTCACCCCTCCACTTT.